Sequencing of this T cell receptor (beta chain) was carried out in a study of blood T cell repertoires in COVID-19. The CDR3 is made up of 18 amino acids. CDR1 is SGHRS, CDR2 YFSETQ, per germline. V lost 1 base, J lost 0 bases, and 14 bases lay in between. In the source study's methods: By means of reference gene primer amplification, nucleated cell counts were estimated. The protocol was immunoSEQ multiplex PCR, while the TCRdb copy is restricted to in-frame clones and leaves out a portion. The V and J calls and clone size were taken over from that table, and D and trimming were inferred from the DNA. The sample lists some 300,000 clones; over 85% were seen once.

Sequenced input: PBMCs or T cells enriched from blood (not recorded which). This rearrangement joins TRBV5-1 to TRBJ1-6; D is ambiguous. The sequence came from a woman in her twenties or thirties who had recovered from COVID-19. CDR3 region: CASSLMESVSSYNSPLHF. The CDR3 DNA sequence: TGCGCCAGCAGCTTGATGGAGTCGGTGAGCTCCTATAATTCACCCCTCCACTTT.